Included here is one T cell receptor beta chain sequence, with context. Its specificity is unknown. This entry is derived from a study of cytomegalovirus exposure and HLA in healthy donors. Study at large: According to later analysis, the same platform produced the roughly 120 validation and several hundred first-cohort repertoires. Study-level points and caveats: Testing in vitro showed three CMV-associated chains specific for CMV antigens. The tendency of first-cohort TCR clusters to co-occur in the roughly 110 validation repertoires was identified by a subsequent analysis. The classifier reportedly diagnosed cytomegalovirus status with high sensitivity and specificity.

The method was immunoSEQ multiplex PCR; TCRdb's version includes in-frame clones alone and lacks a portion of them. The sample comprises 110,000 to 150,000 clones, approximately 87% of which are singletons, and nearly 3% rests with the top ten. This CDR3 has 14 residues. Trimming cost V 0 bases and J 9 bases, with 15 bases left between them. The germline V gene encodes CDR1 KGHSH and CDR2 LQKENI. The TCR comes from a man aged 18 to 30 in good health and CMV-seronegative. This rearrangement joins TRBV18 to TRBJ2-7; the D gene is possibly TRBD2 (6 bases). What was sequenced was PBMCs. DNA for the CDR3: TGTGCCAGCTCACCACCGGCGGGACTTCTAGGGCAGTACTTC. Its translation is CASSPPAGLLGQYF.